A single sample gave rise to the 18 T cell receptor beta chains below, sequenced in a study of T cells in Graves' hyperthyroidism and ophthalmopathy. RNA transcripts provided the source from which TCR beta CDR3 regions were amplified. First-round RT-PCR with HTBI primers amplified the TCR CDR3 region. TCRdb redid the calling of the multiplex PCR reads with MiXCR, one entry per CDR3 protein. Here the sample spans roughly 300,000 distinct CDR3 sequences, around a sixth being singletons. The specimen sequenced was blood. Receptors originate from a woman aged 45-59 years with Graves' hyperthyroidism.

This clonotype was seen more than once but under ten times. This rearrangement joins TRBV30 to TRBJ1-3; unclear D gene. Germline CDR1 and CDR2: GTSNPN and SVGIG (reference sequence). This CDR3 spans 14 amino acids. Deletions cut 0 bases from V and 1 base from J, with 7 bases between. CDR3: CAWSVKGSGNTIYF. CDR3 bases: TGTGCCTGGAGTGTAAAAGGGTCTGGAAACACCATATATTTT. The variable domain in full, with the rest retrieved from reference TRBV30 and TRBJ1-3, is SQTIHQWPATLVQPVGSPLSLECTVEGTSNPNLYWYRQAAGRGLQLLFYSVGIGQISSEVPQNLSASRPQDRQFILSSKKLLLSDSGFYLCAWSVKGSGNTIYFGEGSWLTVV.

The chain is built from TRBV28 and TRBJ1-3; D possibly corresponds to TRBD1 (5 bases). The length of the CDR3 is 15 residues. Trimming cost V 7 bases and J 0 bases, with 13 bases left between them. The germline V gene encodes CDR1 MDHEN and CDR2 SYDVKM. The CDR3 DNA is TGTGCCAGCACCCGATGGGGGGGCTCTGGAAACACCATATATTTT. Translated, it gives CASTRWGGSGNTIYF.

This clonotype has just a few counts. The chain carries TRBV20-1 and TRBJ1-2, with D tentatively TRBD1 (5 bases). The germline V and J ends were trimmed by 5 bases and 4 bases, with 14 bases remaining between them. Germline V CDR1 and CDR2: DFQATT, SNEGSKA (reference sequence). This CDR3 region has 13 residues. CDR3 nucleotide sequence: TGCAGTGCTGCTTACAGGACTCGCTATGGCTACACCTTC. This translates into CSAAYRTRYGYTF.

The chain employs TRBV19 and TRBJ1-2, with TRBD1 identical over 7 bases. V trimming: 6 bases; J trimming: 6 bases; junction bases outside the gene matches: 7. CDR1 LNHDA and CDR2 SQIVND come from the germline V gene (reference sequence). The CDR3 runs to 13 residues. The CDR3 here is CASSQQGWDGYTF. The CDR3, as DNA: TGTGCCAGTAGCCAACAGGGGTGGGATGGCTACACCTTC. Full variable domain (outside the CDR3, taken from reference TRBV19 and TRBJ1-2): DGGITQSPKYLFRKEGQNVTLSCEQNLNHDAMYWYRQDPGQGLRLIYYSQIVNDFQKGDIAEGYSVSREKKESFPLTVTSAQKNPTAFYLCASSQQGWDGYTFGSGTRLTVV.

The genes are TRBV20-1 and TRBJ2-1; 7 bases agree with TRBD2. The V gene end was trimmed by 0 bases and the J gene end by 6 bases; junction bases not matched to a gene: 8. The V gene's germline CDR1 is DFQATT and CDR2 SNEGSKA (reference sequence). The CDR3 consists of 15 residues. The CDR3 here is CSAREWEGPGNEQFF. CDR3 nucleotide sequence: TGCAGTGCTAGAGAGTGGGAGGGCCCCGGCAATGAGCAGTTCTTC.

Only a few counts were recorded for this clonotype. The chain is built from TRBV30 and TRBJ1-1, with D unresolved. In germline, CDR1 is GTSNPN, CDR2 SVGIG (reference sequence). This CDR3 spans 13 amino acids. V was pared by 3 bases and J by 0 bases, with 8 bases between. CDR3 DNA: TGTGCCTGGAGGAATCCAGTGAACACTGAAGCTTTCTTT. Translated, it gives CAWRNPVNTEAFF.

The table lists this clonotype with many counts. V usage is TRBV11-2 and J usage is TRBJ2-5; TRBD2 agrees at 11 bases. Germline loops: CDR1 SGHAT, CDR2 FQNNGV. After removal of 5 bases from V and 2 bases from J, the junction contained 4 bases not matched to a gene. The CDR3 loop spans 15 amino acids. CDR3 loop: CASSTGTSGQETQYF. As DNA, the CDR3 is TGTGCCAGCAGCACCGGGACTAGCGGACAAGAGACCCAGTACTTC.

This clonotype was seen only once. Since a much larger clone is just one base distant, this may be a read error. The V and J genes are TRBV3-1 and TRBJ2-1; no definite D call. This CDR3 is 12 amino acids long. The germline V gene encodes CDR1 LGHDT and CDR2 YNNKEL (reference sequence). Trimming left V 5 bases short and J 13 bases short, with 15 bases between. CDR3 loop: CASSRTDLSQFF. The CDR3 bases are TGTGCCAGCAGCAGGACGGACCTTAGCCAGTTCTTC.

In this sample, this clonotype turned up many times. The J gene is TRBJ2-3, the V gene TRBV2; 12 bases align to TRBD2. V gave up 6 bases and J gave up 3 bases; unmatched junction bases: 4. The V gene's germline CDR1 is SNHLY and CDR2 FYNNEI. The CDR3 runs 15 residues. The CDR3: CASRGLAGMTDTQYF. CDR3 coding DNA: TGTGCCAGCAGAGGACTAGCGGGAATGACAGATACGCAGTATTTT.

In its sample, this clonotype was seen a few times. The gene calls are TRBV7-9 and TRBJ2-1; 10 nucleotides align to TRBD2. The V gene's germline CDR1 is SEHNR and CDR2 FQNEAQ (reference sequence). The CDR3 loop spans 16 amino acids. The ends lost 5 bases at V and 3 bases at J; junction bases unmatched: 7. The CDR3 nucleotides are TGTGCCAGCAGCGCGAGCGGGGGGGCTCTCTACAATGAGCAGTTCTTC. Protein product: CASSASGGALYNEQFF.

In this sample, this clonotype turned up a few times. The chain employs TRBV19 and TRBJ1-2; D unclear. CDR1 is LNHDA, CDR2 SQIVND, per germline (reference sequence). Trimming cost V 5 bases and J 6 bases, with 10 bases left between them. The CDR3 contains 12 residues. The CDR3 region is CASSLGTHGYTF. CDR3 in DNA: TGTGCCAGTAGTTTGGGAACGCATGGCTACACCTTC.

This clonotype was counted ten times or more. J is TRBJ1-1 and V is TRBV11-2; D remains unclear. The germline gives CDR1 SGHAT, CDR2 FQNNGV. V gave up 5 bases and J gave up 1 base, with 8 bases separating them. The CDR3 consists of 13 residues. The CDR3 bases are TGTGCCAGCAGCCCGCTAAGGAACACTGAAGCTTTCTTT. Its translation: CASSPLRNTEAFF.

The chain uses TRBV6-2 or TRBV6-3 and TRBJ1-4; 7 nucleotides agree with TRBD1. CDR3 length: 16 residues. V gave up 2 bases and J gave up 8 bases; unmatched junction bases: 11. Germline lookup yields CDR1 MNHEY and CDR2 SVGEGT. CDR3 region: CASSYLATGSGEKLFF. The CDR3, as DNA: TGTGCCAGCAGTTACCTAGCGACAGGGTCCGGCGAAAAACTGTTTTTT.

The J gene is TRBJ2-2, the V gene TRBV2, with D possibly TRBD2 on 5 matching bases. Germline loops: CDR1 SNHLY, CDR2 FYNNEI. This CDR3 region has 13 residues. V lost 4 bases to trimming and J lost 5 bases, with 8 bases between them. Here the CDR3 reads CASSATRTGELFF. CDR3 in DNA: TGTGCCAGCAGTGCCACTAGGACCGGGGAGCTGTTTTTT.

This chain uses TRBV6-1 with TRBJ1-1; no clear D. Germline V gene sequence: CDR1 MNHNS, CDR2 SASEGT. The CDR3 has 11 amino acids. V was cut by 7 bases and J by 8 bases, with 11 bases left in between. The chain's CDR3 is CASTIGPEAFF. DNA of the CDR3: TGTGCCAGCACCATCGGGCCCGAAGCTTTCTTT.

This clonotype occurred a few times. This rearrangement joins TRBV6-2 or TRBV6-3 to TRBJ2-7; a weak D match, TRBD2 (6 bases). V was clipped by 5 bases and J by 1 base, with 9 bases between them. This CDR3 has 13 amino acids. Per germline, CDR1 MNHEY and CDR2 SVGEGT. The CDR3, as DNA: TGTGCCAGCAGTCCGGACTATTCCTACGAGCAGTACTTC. Translated: CASSPDYSYEQYF.

A few counts support this clonotype. This chain links TRBV20-1 with TRBJ1-2; 9 nucleotides match TRBD1. CDR1 and CDR2 from the germline V gene are DFQATT and SNEGSKA (reference sequence). The CDR3 loop spans 14 amino acids. The V and J ends lost 3 bases and 6 bases, in that order; junction bases with no gene match: 8. The CDR3 sequence is CSASQLDRGDGYTF. In DNA, the CDR3 is TGCAGTGCTAGCCAGTTAGACAGGGGGGATGGCTACACCTTC.

The chain has TRBV20-1 and TRBJ2-7, with 9 nucleotides matching TRBD2. Germline loops: CDR1 DFQATT, CDR2 SNEGSKA (reference sequence). V shed 3 bases, J shed 1 base, and the junction held 4 bases outside the gene matches. This CDR3 region has 14 residues. The CDR3, as DNA: TGCAGTGCTAGGAGCGGGAGGAAGTCCTACGAGCAGTACTTC. It is translated as CSARSGRKSYEQYF.